The clone carrying this T cell receptor (beta chain) was detected once. The data are from a study of somatic mutations in cytotoxic T cells in rheumatoid arthritis. V was cut by 6 bases and J by 6 bases, with 11 bases left in between. There are 13 residues in the CDR3. Per germline, CDR1 MNHNS and CDR2 SASEGT. The data were produced by immunoSEQ multiplex PCR, yet TCRdb's version contains in-frame clones alone and is incomplete. The table lists under 20,000 clones, 85% of them singletons. Sequenced: CD8+ T cells sorted from blood. This receptor was identified in a woman aged 40 to 55 with rheumatoid arthritis. The chain uses TRBV6-1 and TRBJ1-4; D is ambiguous. CDR3: CASRPGIYEKLFF. The CDR3 DNA reads as TGTGCCAGCAGGCCGGGGATATATGAAAAACTGTTTTTT.